This TCR beta chain was captured by sequencing in a study of shared clonotypes between healthy human individuals. Looking at the study overall: CD4 naive and memory got three plates each, CD8 naive two, CD8 memory one.

For every subset, genomic DNA was evenly distributed across several immunoSEQ plates. Assay used: immunoSEQ multiplex PCR; TCRdb lists only in-frame clones, some missing. The repertoire consists of about 2.2 million clones, with roughly 95% occurring once and the leading ten covering around 1.7%. The CDR3 runs 15 residues. Trimming cost V 3 bases and J 0 bases, with 10 bases left between them. The germline CDR1 and CDR2 sequences are MNHNS and SASEGT. Overall study findings and caveats: It was the non-shared clonotypes that had lower generation probabilities than clonotypes shared by all four donors. Between a handful of donors, naive CD4 clonotypes were shared at a level of about 5%.

The naive CD8 population came from CD45RO-negative cells selected for CCR7, without terminally differentiated effector memory CD45RA+ cells. Concerning this clone: Its antigen is unknown.

The J gene is TRBJ2-3, the V gene TRBV6-1; no definite D call. The sequence derives from a man aged 18 to 30 in good health. Some clones in this sample may be carry-over from other donors' samples. Sample: naive CD8+ T cells from PBMCs. This CDR3 reads CASSEIDFSTDTQYF. The CDR3, as DNA: TGTGCCAGCAGTGAGATAGATTTTAGCACAGATACGCAGTATTTT.